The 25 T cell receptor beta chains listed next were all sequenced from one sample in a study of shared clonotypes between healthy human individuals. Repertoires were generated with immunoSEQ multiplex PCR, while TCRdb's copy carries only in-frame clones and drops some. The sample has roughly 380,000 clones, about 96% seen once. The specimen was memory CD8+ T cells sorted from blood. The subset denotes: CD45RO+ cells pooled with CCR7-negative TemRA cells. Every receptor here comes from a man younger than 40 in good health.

Written as DNA, the CDR3 is TGCGCCAGCGGGGTCCCTGGACCGACTAGCGGGAGAGTGATGGGTGAGCAGTTCTTC. This sequence encodes CASGVPGPTSGRVMGEQFF. V and J are TRBV5-1 and TRBJ2-1; the match to TRBD2 covers 12 bases. V was pared by 7 bases and J by 9 bases, with 23 bases of the junction left unmatched. This CDR3 is built from 19 residues. Per the germline V gene, CDR1 is SGHRS and CDR2 is YFSETQ.

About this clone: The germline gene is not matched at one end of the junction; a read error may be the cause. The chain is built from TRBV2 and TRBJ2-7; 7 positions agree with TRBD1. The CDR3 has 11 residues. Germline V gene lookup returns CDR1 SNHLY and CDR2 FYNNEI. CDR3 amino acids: CASSLQGTVVF. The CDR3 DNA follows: TGTGCCAGCAGTCTACAGGGGACCGTGGTGTTC.

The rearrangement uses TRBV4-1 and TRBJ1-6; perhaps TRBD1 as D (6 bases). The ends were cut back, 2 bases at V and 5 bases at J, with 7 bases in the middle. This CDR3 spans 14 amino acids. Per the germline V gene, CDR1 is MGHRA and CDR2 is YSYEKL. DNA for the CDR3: TGCGCCAGCAGCCAAAGGGGGGATAATTCACCCCTCCACTTT. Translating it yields CASSQRGDNSPLHF.

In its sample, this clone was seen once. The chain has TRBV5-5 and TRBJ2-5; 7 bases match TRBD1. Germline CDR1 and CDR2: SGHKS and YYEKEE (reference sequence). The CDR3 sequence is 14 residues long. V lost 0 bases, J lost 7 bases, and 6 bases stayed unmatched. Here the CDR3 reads CASSLDRGEGTQYF. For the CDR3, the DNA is TGTGCCAGCAGCTTGGACAGGGGTGAGGGGACCCAGTACTTC. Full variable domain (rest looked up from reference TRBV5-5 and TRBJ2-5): DAGVTQSPTHLIKTRGQQVTLRCSPISGHKSVSWYQQVLGQGPQFIFQYYEKEERGRGNFPDRFSARQFPNYSSELNVNALLLGDSALYLCASSLDRGEGTQYFGPGTRLLVL.

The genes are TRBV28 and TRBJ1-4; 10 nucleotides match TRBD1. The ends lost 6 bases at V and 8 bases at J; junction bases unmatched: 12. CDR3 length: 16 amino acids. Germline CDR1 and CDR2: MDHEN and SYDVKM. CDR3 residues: CASRLSLGQGEEKLFF. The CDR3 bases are TGTGCCAGCAGGCTTTCCCTCGGACAGGGGGAGGAAAAACTGTTTTTT.

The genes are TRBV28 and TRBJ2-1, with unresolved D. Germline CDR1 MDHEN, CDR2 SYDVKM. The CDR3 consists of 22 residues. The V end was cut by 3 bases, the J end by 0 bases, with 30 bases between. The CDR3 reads CASSFIRPTVHTWFNSYNEQFF. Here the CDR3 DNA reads TGTGCCAGCAGTTTTATTAGGCCCACGGTGCACACCTGGTTTAACTCCTACAATGAGCAGTTCTTC. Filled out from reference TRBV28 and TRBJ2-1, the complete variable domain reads DVKVTQSSRYLVKRTGEKVFLECVQDMDHENMFWYRQDPGLGLRLIYFSYDVKMKEKGDIPEGYSVSREKKERFSLILESASTNQTSMYLCASSFIRPTVHTWFNSYNEQFFGPGTRLTVL.

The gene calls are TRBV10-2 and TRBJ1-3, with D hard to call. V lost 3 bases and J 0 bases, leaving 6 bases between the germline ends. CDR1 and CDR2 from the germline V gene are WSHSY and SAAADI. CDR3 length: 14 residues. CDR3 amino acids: CASSDGFSGNTIYF. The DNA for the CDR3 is TGCGCCAGCAGTGACGGGTTCTCTGGAAACACCATATATTTT.

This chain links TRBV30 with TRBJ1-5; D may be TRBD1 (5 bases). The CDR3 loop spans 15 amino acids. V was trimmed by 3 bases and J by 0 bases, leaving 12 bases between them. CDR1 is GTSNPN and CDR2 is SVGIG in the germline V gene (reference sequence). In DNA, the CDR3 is TGTGCCTGGAGACCTAAGGGGTATAGCAATCAGCCCCAGCATTTT. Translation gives CAWRPKGYSNQPQHF.

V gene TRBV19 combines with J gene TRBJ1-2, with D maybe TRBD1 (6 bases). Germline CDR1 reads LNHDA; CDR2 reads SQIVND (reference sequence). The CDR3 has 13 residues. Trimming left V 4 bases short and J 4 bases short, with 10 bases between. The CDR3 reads CASSNRQAYGYTF. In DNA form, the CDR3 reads TGTGCCAGTAGTAACCGACAGGCCTATGGCTACACCTTC.

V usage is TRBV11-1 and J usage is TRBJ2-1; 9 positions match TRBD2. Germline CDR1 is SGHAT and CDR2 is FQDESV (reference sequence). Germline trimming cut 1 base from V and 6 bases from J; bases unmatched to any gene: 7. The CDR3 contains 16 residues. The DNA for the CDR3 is TGTGCCAGCAGCTTAGGTGGTAGCGGGAGACTCAATGAGCAGTTCTTC. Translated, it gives CASSLGGSGRLNEQFF.

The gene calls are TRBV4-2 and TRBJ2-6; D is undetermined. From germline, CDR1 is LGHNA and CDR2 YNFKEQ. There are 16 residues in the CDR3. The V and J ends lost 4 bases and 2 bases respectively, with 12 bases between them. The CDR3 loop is CASSLGDLAGANVLTF. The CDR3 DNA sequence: TGTGCCAGCAGCCTCGGAGACTTAGCTGGGGCCAACGTCCTGACTTTC.

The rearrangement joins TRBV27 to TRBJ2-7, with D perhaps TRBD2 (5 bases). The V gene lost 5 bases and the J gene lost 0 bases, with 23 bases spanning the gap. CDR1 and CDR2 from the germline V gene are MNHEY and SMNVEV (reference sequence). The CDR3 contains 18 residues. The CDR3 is CASSLNIEDFSSSYEQYF. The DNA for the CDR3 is TGTGCCAGCAGTCTTAACATAGAGGACTTTTCAAGCTCCTACGAGCAGTACTTC.

CDR3 protein: CASSASASGNGEQYF. As DNA, the CDR3 is TGTGCCAGCAGTGCGTCGGCTAGCGGGAACGGCGAGCAGTACTTC. This chain links TRBV2 with TRBJ2-7; 9 bases are a match to TRBD2. This CDR3 region has 15 residues. The V gene's germline CDR1 is SNHLY and CDR2 FYNNEI. V lost 4 bases to trimming and J lost 6 bases; unmatched junction nucleotides: 10.

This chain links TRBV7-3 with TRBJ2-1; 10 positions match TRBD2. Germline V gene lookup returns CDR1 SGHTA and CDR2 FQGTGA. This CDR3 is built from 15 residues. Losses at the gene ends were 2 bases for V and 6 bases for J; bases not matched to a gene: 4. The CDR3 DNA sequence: TGTGCCAGCAGCTTAGCTAGCGGGAGTTTCAATGAGCAGTTCTTC. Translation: CASSLASGSFNEQFF.

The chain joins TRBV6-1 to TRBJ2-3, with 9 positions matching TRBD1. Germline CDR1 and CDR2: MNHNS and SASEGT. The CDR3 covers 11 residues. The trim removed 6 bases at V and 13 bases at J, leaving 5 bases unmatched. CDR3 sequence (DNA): TGTGCCAGCAGCTCCTGGACAGGGGAGTATTTT. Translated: CASSSWTGEYF.

The CDR3 bases are TGTGCCAGCAGCTTGGCCGTGGGTACCCTCTACGAGCAGTACTTC. Amino acid sequence: CASSLAVGTLYEQYF. The chain recombines TRBV5-4 with TRBJ2-7; D unresolved. Per germline, CDR1 SGHNT and CDR2 YYREEE (reference sequence). The V end lost 0 bases, the J end lost 3 bases, and 13 bases lay between the germline ends. The CDR3 extends over 15 amino acids. The full variable domain, its missing parts supplied by reference TRBV5-4 and TRBJ2-7, is ETGVTQSPTHLIKTRGQQVTLRCSSQSGHNTVSWYQQALGQGPQFIFQYYREEENGRGNFPPRFSGLQFPNYSSELNVNALELDDSALYLCASSLAVGTLYEQYFGPGTRLTVT.

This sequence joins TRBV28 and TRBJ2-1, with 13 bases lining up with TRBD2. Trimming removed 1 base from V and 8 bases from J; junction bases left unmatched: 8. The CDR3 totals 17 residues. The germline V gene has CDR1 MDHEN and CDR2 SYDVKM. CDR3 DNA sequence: TGTGCCAGCAGTTTATTATCACTAGCGGGAGGGCCCTATGAGCAGTTCTTC. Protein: CASSLLSLAGGPYEQFF.

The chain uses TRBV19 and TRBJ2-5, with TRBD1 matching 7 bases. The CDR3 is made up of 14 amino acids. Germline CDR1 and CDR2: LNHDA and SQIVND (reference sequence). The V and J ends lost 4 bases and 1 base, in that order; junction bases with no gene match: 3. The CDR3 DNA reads TGTGCCAGTAGTAGGGACAGCCTCCAAGAGACCCAGTACTTC. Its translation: CASSRDSLQETQYF. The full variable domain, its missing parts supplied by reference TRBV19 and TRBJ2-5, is DGGITQSPKYLFRKEGQNVTLSCEQNLNHDAMYWYRQDPGQGLRLIYYSQIVNDFQKGDIAEGYSVSREKKESFPLTVTSAQKNPTAFYLCASSRDSLQETQYFGPGTRLLVL.

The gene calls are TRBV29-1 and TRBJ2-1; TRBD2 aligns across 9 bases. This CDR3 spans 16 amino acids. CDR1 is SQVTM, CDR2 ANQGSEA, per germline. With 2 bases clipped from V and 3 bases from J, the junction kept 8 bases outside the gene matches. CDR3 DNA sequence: TGCAGCGTTGAATCCGGGACTAGCTTTTACTACAATGAGCAGTTCTTC. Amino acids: CSVESGTSFYYNEQFF.

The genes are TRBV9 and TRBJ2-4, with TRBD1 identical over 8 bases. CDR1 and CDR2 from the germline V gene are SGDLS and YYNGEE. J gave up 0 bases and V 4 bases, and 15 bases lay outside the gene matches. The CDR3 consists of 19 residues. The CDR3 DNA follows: TGTGCCAGCAGCCCATCCAGATCGACAGGGGATTTAGCCAAAAACATTCAGTACTTC. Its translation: CASSPSRSTGDLAKNIQYF.

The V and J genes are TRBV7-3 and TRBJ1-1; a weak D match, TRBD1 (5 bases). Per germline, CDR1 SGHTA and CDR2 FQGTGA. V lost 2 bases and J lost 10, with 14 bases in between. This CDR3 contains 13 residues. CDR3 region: CASSLSAGNGAFF. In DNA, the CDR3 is TGTGCCAGCAGCTTATCGGCAGGGAACGGAGCTTTCTTT.

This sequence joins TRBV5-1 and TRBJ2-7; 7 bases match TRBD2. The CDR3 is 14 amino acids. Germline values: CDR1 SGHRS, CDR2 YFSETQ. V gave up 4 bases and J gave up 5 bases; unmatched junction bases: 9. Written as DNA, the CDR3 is TGCGCCAGCAGCCGGGGGGATCTCCTAGACGAGCAGTACTTC. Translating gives CASSRGDLLDEQYF.

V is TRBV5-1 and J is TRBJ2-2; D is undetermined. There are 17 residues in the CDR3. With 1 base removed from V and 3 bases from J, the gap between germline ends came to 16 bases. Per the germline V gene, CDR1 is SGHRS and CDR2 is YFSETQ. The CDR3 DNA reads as TGCGCCAGCAGCTTGCGCCACCATAGTGGGTACACCGGGGAGCTGTTTTTT. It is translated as CASSLRHHSGYTGELFF.

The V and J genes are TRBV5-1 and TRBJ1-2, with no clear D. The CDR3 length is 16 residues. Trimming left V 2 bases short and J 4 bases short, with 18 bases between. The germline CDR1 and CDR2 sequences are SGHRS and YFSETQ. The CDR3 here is CASSFIGRGKGYGYTF. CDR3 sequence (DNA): TGCGCCAGCAGCTTCATAGGTCGGGGAAAGGGCTATGGCTACACCTTC.

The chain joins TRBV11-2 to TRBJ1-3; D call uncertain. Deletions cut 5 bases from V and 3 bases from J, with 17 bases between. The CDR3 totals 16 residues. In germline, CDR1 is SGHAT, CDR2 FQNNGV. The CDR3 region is CASSGEAHSFGNTIYF. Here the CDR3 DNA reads TGTGCCAGCAGCGGCGAGGCCCACTCTTTTGGAAACACCATATATTTT.